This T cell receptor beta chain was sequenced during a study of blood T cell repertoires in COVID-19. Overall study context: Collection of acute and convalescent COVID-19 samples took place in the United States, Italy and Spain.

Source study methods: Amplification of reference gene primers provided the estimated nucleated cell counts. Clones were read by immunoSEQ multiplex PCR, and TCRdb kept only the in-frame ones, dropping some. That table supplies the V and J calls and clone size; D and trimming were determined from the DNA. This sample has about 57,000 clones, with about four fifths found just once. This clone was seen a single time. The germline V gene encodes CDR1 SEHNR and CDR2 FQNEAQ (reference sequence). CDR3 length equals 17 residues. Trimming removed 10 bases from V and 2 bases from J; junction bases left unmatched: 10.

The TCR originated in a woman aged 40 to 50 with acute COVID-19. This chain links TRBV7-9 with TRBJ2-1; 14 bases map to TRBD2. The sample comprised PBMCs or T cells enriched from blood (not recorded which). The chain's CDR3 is CATPGLAGEGAYNEQFF. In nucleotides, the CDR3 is TGTGCCACGCCGGGACTAGCGGGAGAGGGAGCCTACAATGAGCAGTTCTTC.